These 15 T cell receptor beta chains share one sample of origin, sequenced in a study of technical replicates of blood from a few donors. Profiled with immunoSEQ multiplex PCR; TCRdb holds only in-frame clones, not every one. The repertoire has 75,000 to 100,000 clones, approximately 96% of them found once; the top ten carry approximately 0.38%. Sequencing was performed on T cells isolated from PBMCs. These receptors all stem from a human donor in good health.

The rearrangement uses TRBV5-1 and TRBJ1-2, with 9 bases identical to TRBD1. After removal of 4 bases from V and 4 bases from J, the junction contained 8 bases not matched to a gene. The CDR3 runs to 15 residues. Germline V gives CDR1 SGHRS, CDR2 YFSETQ. The CDR3 protein is CASSQGQGIPYGYTF. The DNA of the CDR3 is TGCGCCAGCAGCCAGGGACAGGGCATCCCCTATGGCTACACCTTC.

The V call is TRBV7-3, the J call TRBJ1-3; tentative D call: TRBD1 (6 bases). Germline V CDR1 and CDR2: SGHTA, FQGTGA. The CDR3 loop spans 22 amino acids. V was shortened by 5 bases and J by 0 bases, with 32 bases between the two germline ends. CDR3 residues: CASSPTLDRQAVWPSSGNTIYF. CDR3 nucleotide sequence: TGTGCCAGCAGCCCTACCCTGGACCGACAGGCGGTATGGCCTAGCTCTGGAAACACCATATATTTT.

This clone was seen only a few times. The sample holds other DNA sequences that translate to the same CDR3. The chain employs TRBV19 and TRBJ2-1; D is uncertain. Trimming removed 2 bases at V and 6 bases at J, with 5 bases between. Germline V gives CDR1 LNHDA, CDR2 SQIVND (reference sequence). The CDR3 contains 12 residues. The CDR3 DNA follows: TGTGCCAGTAGTATAACTGGCAATGAGCAGTTCTTC. As protein: CASSITGNEQFF. Full variable domain (outside the CDR3, taken from reference TRBV19 and TRBJ2-1): DGGITQSPKYLFRKEGQNVTLSCEQNLNHDAMYWYRQDPGQGLRLIYYSQIVNDFQKGDIAEGYSVSREKKESFPLTVTSAQKNPTAFYLCASSITGNEQFFGPGTRLTVL.

The chain combines TRBV27 with TRBJ1-6, with no clear D. Germline values: CDR1 MNHEY, CDR2 SMNVEV (reference sequence). V gave up 2 bases and J gave up 4 bases, with 9 bases separating them. The CDR3 loop spans 15 amino acids. The DNA for the CDR3 is TGTGCCAGCAGTTTAGGCAGGTTTTATAATTCACCCCTCCACTTT. Its protein is CASSLGRFYNSPLHF.

This sequence joins TRBV9 and TRBJ2-2; the match to TRBD1 covers 7 bases. Per germline, CDR1 SGDLS and CDR2 YYNGEE. The CDR3 loop spans 15 amino acids. V gave up 4 bases and J gave up 4 bases; unmatched junction bases: 7. CDR3 coding DNA: TGTGCCAGCAGCCCCGGGACAGATCGCACCGGGGAGCTGTTTTTT. It encodes CASSPGTDRTGELFF.

The rearrangement joins TRBV19 to TRBJ1-2; TRBD1 agrees at 8 bases. J was trimmed by 8 bases and V by 5 bases; bases with no gene match: 13. CDR3 length: 15 residues. Germline assignment: CDR1 LNHDA and CDR2 SQIVND (reference sequence). CDR3 sequence reads: CASSFWTGRTTGYTF. The CDR3 DNA reads as TGTGCCAGTAGTTTTTGGACAGGGAGGACTACGGGCTACACCTTC.

The chain couples TRBV5-1 to TRBJ2-2, with 13 bases matching TRBD2. Unmatched junction bases numbered 12, after V lost 0 bases and J lost 7 bases. Germline-derived CDR1 and CDR2 are SGHRS and YFSETQ. CDR3 length: 19 residues. The CDR3 sequence: CASSLATRTSGSGDGELFF. The CDR3, as DNA: TGCGCCAGCAGCTTGGCCACAAGGACTAGCGGGAGTGGAGACGGGGAGCTGTTTTTT.

The V call is TRBV28, the J call TRBJ2-1; tentative D call: TRBD2 (5 bases). Per the germline V gene, CDR1 is MDHEN and CDR2 is SYDVKM. This CDR3 comprises 15 residues. The V end lost 6 bases, the J end lost 5 bases, and 17 bases lay between the germline ends. CDR3 protein: CASSGTRYYDNEQFF. The CDR3 nucleotides are TGTGCCAGCAGCGGAACTAGATACTATGACAATGAGCAGTTCTTC.

The rearrangement links TRBV6-1 to TRBJ2-7, with 12 bases that match TRBD2. Losses at the gene ends were 4 bases for V and 4 bases for J; bases not matched to a gene: 8. The CDR3 sequence is 16 residues long. Germline V CDR1 and CDR2: MNHNS, SASEGT. The CDR3 DNA follows: TGTGCCAGCAGTGGCCCGACTAGCGGGAGAGTGTACGAGCAGTACTTC. Its translation: CASSGPTSGRVYEQYF.

The chain combines TRBV7-2 with TRBJ1-5; D perhaps matches TRBD1 (6 bases). CDR1 is SGHTA, CDR2 FQGNSA, per germline. V lost 1 base and J lost 3, with 10 bases in between. The CDR3 loop spans 15 amino acids. The CDR3 region has the DNA TGTGCCAGCAGCTTAGAGGACAGATCCAATCAGCCCCAGCATTTT. Its translation is CASSLEDRSNQPQHF.

This sequence joins TRBV19 and TRBJ1-2, with no clear D. CDR3 size: 12 residues. Germline CDR1 and CDR2: LNHDA and SQIVND (reference sequence). V lost 5 bases, J lost 5 bases, and 9 bases lay in between. The CDR3 nucleotides are TGTGCCAGTAGTTTCGCAACTTATGGCTACACCTTC. Encoded protein: CASSFATYGYTF.

DNA for the CDR3: TGTGCCAGCTGGCCGGGACAGGAAACCTACGAGCAGTACTTC. Its translation is CASWPGQETYEQYF. This chain links TRBV28 with TRBJ2-7; TRBD1 aligns across 8 bases. The germline gives CDR1 MDHEN, CDR2 SYDVKM. The CDR3 is 14 residues long. Trimming removed 8 bases from V and 2 bases from J; junction bases left unmatched: 8.

The J gene is TRBJ1-2, the V gene TRBV6-5; TRBD1 agrees at 9 bases. The CDR3 consists of 15 residues. The trim removed 6 bases at V and 5 bases at J, leaving 10 bases unmatched. Germline assignment: CDR1 MNHEY and CDR2 SVGAGI. The CDR3 protein is CASRRDRVSLYGYTF. CDR3 coding DNA: TGTGCCAGCAGGAGGGACAGGGTTTCGCTTTATGGCTACACCTTC.

V and J are TRBV5-1 and TRBJ2-5; TRBD2 aligns across 12 bases. Germline V gene lookup returns CDR1 SGHRS and CDR2 YFSETQ. After removal of 4 bases from V and 2 bases from J, the junction contained 3 bases not matched to a gene. CDR3 length: 15 residues. CDR3 nucleotide sequence: TGCGCCAGCAGCCGTCTAGCGGGAGGGCAAGAGACCCAGTACTTC. Protein: CASSRLAGGQETQYF. Based on the CDR3 plus reference TRBV5-1 and TRBJ2-5, the full variable domain is KAGVTQTPRYLIKTRGQQVTLSCSPISGHRSVSWYQQTPGQGLQFLFEYFSETQRNKGNFPGRFSGRQFSNSRSEMNVSTLELGDSALYLCASSRLAGGQETQYFGPGTRLLVL.

This chain connects TRBV9 to TRBJ2-6; 8 bases are a match to TRBD1. V was pared by 4 bases and J by 2 bases, with 5 bases of the junction left unmatched. Germline assignment: CDR1 SGDLS and CDR2 YYNGEE. CDR3 length: 16 residues. The CDR3 coding sequence is TGTGCCAGCAGCTATACAGGGGGTACTGGGGCCAACGTCCTGACTTTC. Translating gives CASSYTGGTGANVLTF.